This is a list of T cell receptor beta chains from one sample in a study of blood T cell repertoires in COVID-19. Assay used: immunoSEQ multiplex PCR; TCRdb lists only in-frame clones, some missing. The data contain under 150,000 clones, approximately 80% of them singletons. Sequencing input: peripheral blood. Receptor source: a man aged 70-80 years with acute or convalescent COVID-19. The CDR3 runs from the conserved cysteine through the conserved F or W.

V gene	J gene	CDR3 protein
TRBV13	TRBJ1-4	CASSNGQSNEKLFF
TRBV14	TRBJ2-2	CASSPRLGGTGELFF
TRBV27	TRBJ1-6	CASSPRQGGNSPLHF
TRBV29-1	TRBJ2-7	CSVVVTSYEQYF
TRBV20-1	TRBJ2-1	CSASTDRAATEQFF
TRBV7-2	TRBJ1-6	CASSLEPSYSPLHF
TRBV19	TRBJ1-3	CASGQISGNTIYF
TRBV5-4	TRBJ1-2	CASSLRGGGNYGYTF
TRBV5-1	TRBJ1-5	CASSLAGDRAQPQHF
TRBV4-1	TRBJ2-7	CASSLERGVGEQYF
TRBV6-1	TRBJ1-2	CASSEAFFSGTRWSGYTF
TRBV7-9	TRBJ1-1	CASRNRRDRETEAFF
TRBV2	TRBJ2-7	CASSDPTLAGRSYEQYF
TRBV2	TRBJ2-1	CASGAGAYNEQFF
TRBV5-1	TRBJ2-7	CASSWGQGTSYEQYF
TRBV7-2	TRBJ1-1	CASSLGEHTEAFF
TRBV2	TRBJ1-1	CASNPQFTEAFF
TRBV2	TRBJ1-1	CASTKFRQGLNTEAFF
TRBV25-1	TRBJ1-2	CASSPTGGNYGYTF
TRBV5-6	TRBJ2-7	CASSRRVWDRAYEQYF